The 16 T cell receptor beta chains listed next were all sequenced from one sample in a study of T cells in Graves' hyperthyroidism and ophthalmopathy. It was RNA transcripts that yielded the amplified TCR beta CDR3 regions. Using the HTBI primer set, a first-round RT-PCR was run on the TCR CDR3. Using its own MiXCR run on the multiplex PCR reads, TCRdb lists one record per CDR3 protein. The data show over 250,000 distinct CDR3 sequences, less than 30% seen once. Sequencing used blood. These receptors were obtained from a man aged 40-55 years with Graves' hyperthyroidism that later progressed to Graves' ophthalmopathy.

This clonotype was seen many times. The chain recombines TRBV27 with TRBJ2-7; tentatively, D is TRBD1 (5 bases). The length of the CDR3 is 13 residues. Germline V CDR1 and CDR2: MNHEY, SMNVEV (reference sequence). V lost 2 bases, J lost 6 bases, and 11 bases lay in between. The CDR3 is CASSLLQGSEQYF. DNA for the CDR3: TGTGCCAGCAGTTTACTTCAGGGTTCCGAGCAGTACTTC.

The CDR3: CASKGASDRGYTF. DNA of the CDR3: TGTGCCAGCAAGGGCGCATCAGATCGTGGCTACACCTTC. The chain recombines TRBV28 with TRBJ1-2; D unresolved. The CDR3 contains 13 residues. V was pared by 7 bases and J by 7 bases, with 16 bases between. In germline, CDR1 is MDHEN, CDR2 SYDVKM.

The chain employs TRBV7-2 and TRBJ1-1; D uncertain. The CDR3 contains 13 residues. Trimming cost V 5 bases and J 4 bases, with 11 bases left between them. CDR1 is SGHTA, CDR2 FQGNSA, per germline. The CDR3 DNA is TGTGCCAGCAGCCTCCGTCCGGGCACTGAAGCTTTCTTT. It translates to CASSLRPGTEAFF.

This clonotype appeared many times. As DNA, the CDR3 is TGTGCCATCAGTGAATCGGGGTTCACCGGGGAGCTGTTTTTT. Translated, it gives CAISESGFTGELFF. The chain recombines TRBV10-3 with TRBJ2-2; D may be TRBD2 (5 bases). The CDR3 is 14 residues long. From germline, CDR1 is ENHRY and CDR2 SYGVKD. V was pared by 3 bases and J by 4 bases, with 9 bases between.

The sample holds many counts of this clonotype. This chain uses TRBV19 with TRBJ2-2, with a possible D match to TRBD2 (6 bases). This CDR3 spans 15 amino acids. V lost 7 bases and J 3 bases, leaving 15 bases between the germline ends. Germline CDR1 is LNHDA and CDR2 is SQIVND (reference sequence). This CDR3 is CASTGPGRDTGELFF. For the CDR3, the DNA is TGTGCCAGTACAGGGCCCGGGAGAGACACCGGGGAGCTGTTTTTT. Filled out from reference TRBV19 and TRBJ2-2, the complete variable domain reads DGGITQSPKYLFRKEGQNVTLSCEQNLNHDAMYWYRQDPGQGLRLIYYSQIVNDFQKGDIAEGYSVSREKKESFPLTVTSAQKNPTAFYLCASTGPGRDTGELFFGEGSRLTVL.

This clonotype was observed at least ten times. The V call is TRBV11-3, the J call TRBJ2-2, with D unclear. CDR3 length: 14 amino acids. V dropped 5 bases and J dropped 3 bases, with 10 bases sitting between them. Germline CDR1 is SGHNT and CDR2 is YENEEA. CDR3 in DNA: TGTGCCAGCAGCACCCGACCCTACACCGGGGAGCTGTTTTTT. Protein product: CASSTRPYTGELFF.

The chain recombines TRBV5-1 with TRBJ2-5; D not certain. CDR3 length: 15 amino acids. Germline loops: CDR1 SGHRS, CDR2 YFSETQ. With 0 bases removed from V and 3 bases from J, the gap between germline ends came to 12 bases. The CDR3 is CASSLGLAGKETQYF. In DNA form, the CDR3 reads TGCGCCAGCAGCTTGGGGCTCGCCGGAAAAGAGACCCAGTACTTC.

This clonotype was counted ten times or more. V gene TRBV11-3 combines with J gene TRBJ1-5; the D gene is possibly TRBD1 (6 bases). The ends were cut back, 5 bases at V and 3 bases at J, with 14 bases in the middle. The CDR3 extends over 15 amino acids. Germline V gives CDR1 SGHNT, CDR2 YENEEA. DNA of the CDR3: TGTGCCAGCAGCCGGACAGATTTCTACAATCAGCCCCAGCATTTT. Its protein product is CASSRTDFYNQPQHF. Supplemented by reference TRBV11-3 and TRBJ1-5, the full variable domain reads EAGVVQSPRYKIIEKKQPVAFWCNPISGHNTLYWYLQNLGQGPELLIRYENEEAVDDSQLPKDRFSAERLKGVDSTLKIQPAELGDSAVYLCASSRTDFYNQPQHFGDGTRLSIL.

This clonotype was recorded many times. V usage is TRBV6-1 and J usage is TRBJ1-1; 8 bases are shared with TRBD1. CDR3 size: 13 residues. Germline CDR1 is MNHNS and CDR2 is SASEGT. The V and J ends lost 7 bases and 4 bases, in that order; junction bases with no gene match: 5. The CDR3 nucleotides are TGTGCCAGCAAAGGACAGGGATCCACTGAAGCTTTCTTT. Residues: CASKGQGSTEAFF.

V usage is TRBV27 and J usage is TRBJ1-2, with D tentatively TRBD1 (5 bases). V lost 6 bases, J lost 2 bases, and 16 bases lay in between. Germline V gene lookup returns CDR1 MNHEY and CDR2 SMNVEV (reference sequence). The CDR3 extends over 15 amino acids. CDR3 nucleotide sequence: TGTGCCAGCAGATTAGTGGGGGATATAAACTATGGCTACACCTTC. Residues: CASRLVGDINYGYTF.

The V call is TRBV12-3 or TRBV12-4, the J call TRBJ1-2, with D possibly matching TRBD1 (6 bases). Deletions cut 6 bases from V and 8 bases from J, with 16 bases between. The CDR3 consists of 13 residues. CDR3 region: CASRPSGDGGYTF. CDR3 nucleotides: TGTGCCAGCAGACCTTCAGGGGACGGAGGCTACACCTTC.

This clonotype has a count of ten or more. V gene TRBV7-2 combines with J gene TRBJ2-7, with D possibly matching TRBD1 (7 bases). V lost 0 bases and J lost 4, with 16 bases in between. Germline V lookup: CDR1 SGHTA, CDR2 FQGNSA. This CDR3 spans 16 amino acids. This CDR3 reads CASSLASGGGYYEQYF. The DNA of the CDR3 is TGTGCCAGCAGCTTAGCCTCAGGAGGGGGCTATTACGAGCAGTACTTC.

This clonotype has a count of ten or more. The rearrangement uses TRBV29-1 and TRBJ2-7; 8 bases line up with TRBD2. The trim removed 6 bases at V and 5 bases at J, leaving 9 bases unmatched. This CDR3 has 13 amino acids. Looked up from germline, CDR1 is SQVTM and CDR2 is ANQGSEA. This CDR3 is CSVDSGVRDEQYF. In DNA form, the CDR3 reads TGCAGCGTAGATAGCGGGGTGAGGGACGAGCAGTACTTC.

This clonotype was counted a few times. This rearrangement joins TRBV5-1 to TRBJ2-3; D possibly corresponds to TRBD1 (6 bases). V lost 4 bases, J lost 6 bases, and 12 bases lay in between. CDR1 and CDR2 from the germline V gene are SGHRS and YFSETQ. The CDR3 has 13 residues. The CDR3 sequence: CASSTQGLDTQYF. CDR3 nucleotides: TGCGCCAGCAGCACACAGGGTCTTGATACGCAGTATTTT.

This rearrangement joins TRBV12-3 or TRBV12-4 to TRBJ1-2; tentatively, D is TRBD1 (6 bases). V lost 6 bases, J lost 0 bases, and 14 bases lay in between. The CDR3 totals 15 residues. The CDR3 sequence: CASSKTGRANYGYTF. The CDR3 DNA is TGTGCCAGCAGCAAAACAGGGAGGGCTAACTATGGCTACACCTTC.

There are many counts of this clonotype. The chain combines TRBV20-1 with TRBJ1-2; the D is unclear. The CDR3 spans 13 residues. V was cut by 1 base and J by 4 bases, with 10 bases left in between. Germline V gene data show CDR1 as DFQATT and CDR2 as SNEGSKA (reference sequence). CDR3 loop: CSARVDLTYGYTF. The DNA of the CDR3 is TGCAGTGCTAGAGTCGATCTGACCTATGGCTACACCTTC.